Listed below are T cell receptor beta chains from one sample, sequenced in a study of shared clonotypes between healthy human individuals. Profiling relied on immunoSEQ multiplex PCR, and the TCRdb table lists in-frame clones only, not all of them. The data contain 2 million to 2.5 million clones, approximately 94% of them singletons. Sequencing was carried out using naive CD4+ T cells sorted from blood. These TCRs come from a man aged 18 to 35 in good health. Each CDR3 is given with its conserved first and last residue. D genes are given only for firm matches. Some rows mark clone size as missing; the rest say once, few, many or name a class of expanded clone.

TRBV2	TRBJ2-7	TRBD1	.	TGTGCCAGCACCCAAAGACAGGGATTTTGGGGTTCCTACGAGCAGTACTTC	CASTQRQGFWGSYEQYF
TRBV5-5	TRBJ2-1	.	.	TGTGCCAGCAGCTTGTACCATGAGCAGTTCTTC	CASSLYHEQFF
TRBV6-5	TRBJ2-1	TRBD2	once	TGTGCCAGCAGTTACTCGGGACTAGCGGGAGGAGTTGAGCAGTTCTTC	CASSYSGLAGGVEQFF
TRBV10-3	TRBJ1-6	TRBD1	few	TGTGCCATCAGTAGGGACAGCCTCTCTAATTCACCCCTCCACTTT	CAISRDSLSNSPLHF
TRBV10-3	TRBJ2-2	TRBD1	.	TGTGCCATCAGTGGTTTCCGCGGACAGGGGGACACCGGGGAGCTGTTTTTT	CAISGFRGQGDTGELFF
TRBV7-2	TRBJ1-5	.	.	TGTGCCAGCAGTCCCGGGGCCCGGGGGCCCCAGCATTTT	CASSPGARGPQHF
TRBV10-1	TRBJ1-6	.	few	TGCGCCAGCAGTGAGTCGAGGCAGGGAAAGGGATCACCCCTCCACTTT	CASSESRQGKGSPLHF
TRBV1	TRBJ2-5	.	.	TGCACCAGCAGCCATCACCCTCCCGGGACTAGCGGGAGCCTAACGGGGAGAGAGACCCAGTACTTC	CTSSHHPPGTSGSLTGRETQYF
TRBV5-1	TRBJ2-1	TRBD2	.	TGCGCCAGCAGCCCCAGGACTAGCGGTAGCTATGAGCAGTTCTTC	CASSPRTSGSYEQFF
TRBV6-1	TRBJ2-5	.	.	TGTGCCAGCAGACAATATGGCGTGGAGACCCAGTACTTC	CASRQYGVETQYF
TRBV6-5	TRBJ2-1	.	.	TGTGCCAGCAGTTACGGCGGAGGCTACAATGAGCAGTTCTTC	CASSYGGGYNEQFF
TRBV15	TRBJ1-6	TRBD1	.	TGTGCCACCAGCGGGGGGACAGGCCTTAATTCACCCCTCCACTTT	CATSGGTGLNSPLHF
TRBV7-8	TRBJ1-5	TRBD1	.	TGTGCCAGCAGCCAGACAGGGGTAAGCAATCAGCCCCAGCATTTT	CASSQTGVSNQPQHF
TRBV30	TRBJ2-3	.	.	TGTGCCTGGAGTGTGTACGCGGGGATTCAGTATTTT	CAWSVYAGIQYF
TRBV5-1	TRBJ2-5	.	once	TGCGCCAGCAGCTCCCAAACGACAGGCCGCGAGACCCAGTACTTC	CASSSQTTGRETQYF
TRBV15	TRBJ2-3	TRBD1	.	TGTGCCACCAGCTCATCGGGACAGGCCACAGATACGCAGTATTTT	CATSSSGQATDTQYF
TRBV2	TRBJ1-2	TRBD1	few	TGTGCCAGCCCCGGGACAGGGAACTATGGCTACACCTTC	CASPGTGNYGYTF
TRBV18	TRBJ2-3	.	.	TGTGCCAGCTCACCATTGGGAGATACGCAGTATTTT	CASSPLGDTQYF
TRBV27	TRBJ2-7	TRBD1	.	TGTGCCAGCAGTGGACAGGGGACCTACGAGCAGTACTTC	CASSGQGTYEQYF
TRBV4-1	TRBJ2-7	TRBD1	.	TGCGCCAGCAGCAGCCCGGGACAGGGGATCAACGAGCAGTACTTC	CASSSPGQGINEQYF
TRBV2	TRBJ2-3	TRBD2	.	TGTGCCACTAGCGGGGGGCCGGATACGCAGTATTTT	CATSGGPDTQYF
TRBV7-9	TRBJ1-1	.	.	TGTGCCAGCAGCCGGGACGGGAACACTGAAGCTTTCTTT	CASSRDGNTEAFF
TRBV11-2	TRBJ2-4	.	.	TGTGCCAGCAGCTTAGGGTCGGGGACTCTGACCAAAAACATTCAGTACTTC	CASSLGSGTLTKNIQYF
TRBV27	TRBJ2-5	TRBD1	.	TGTGCCAGCCGAGGGCCCCGACAGGGGGTCAGGGAGACCCAGTACTTC	CASRGPRQGVRETQYF
TRBV11-2	TRBJ2-7	.	.	TGTGCCAGCAGCTTGTCTCCGCCCAGCGACGAGCAGTACTTC	CASSLSPPSDEQYF
TRBV5-1	TRBJ2-1	TRBD2	once	TGCGCCAGCAGCGCAGAACTAGCGGGAAGAAACAATGAGCAGTTCTTC	CASSAELAGRNNEQFF
TRBV5-1	TRBJ1-5	.	.	TGCGCCAGCAGCTTGGAAGGAGATAGCAATCAGCCCCAGCATTTT	CASSLEGDSNQPQHF
TRBV18	TRBJ2-1	.	.	TGTGCCAGCTCACCCCGGTTCAATGAGCAGTTCTTC	CASSPRFNEQFF